This TCR beta chain was documented in a study of T cell responses to AZD1222 COVID-19 vaccine listed by TCRdb under 2021. General notes on the study: A total of 240 or so trial participants underwent TCR sequencing, of whom 200 to 220 had received two doses of AZD1222 and approximately 26 had received two doses of the MenACWY control vaccine. Trial participants were enrolled by age into 18-55, 56-69 and 70-plus year subgroups, with about 150, 27 and 61 TCR-sequenced participants respectively. Study-wide conclusions, independent of this receptor: Only five to seven AZD1222 recipients were SARS-CoV-2 seropositive at baseline, limiting conclusions about previously exposed vaccinees. Because no samples from the day 14 peak response were available, repertoires could be characterized only after the peak T cell response. Most participants were white British and females outnumbered males, and the authors suggested that clonal diversity may have been underestimated. The vaccine-associated CD4 TCRs covered the entire spike protein, and the dominant responses fell in regions 160-218 and 743-854. Spike-specific TCR breadth and depth rose significantly after two AZD1222 doses compared with day 0 and with MenACWY recipients. Nearly half of unique spike-specific TCRs reportedly recognized epitopes outside regions mutated in the B.1.351 and B.1.1.7 variants. The 56-69-year group was small, and its depth increase did not reach significance, likely because of low power.

For this clone: Its antigen remains unidentified. No much larger clone exists at a distance of one base, and base qualities are not known.

Taken from the germline V gene, the CDR1 and CDR2 loops are LGHNA and YSLEER. The CDR3, cysteine through phenylalanine, is 14 amino acids long. Here the CDR3 DNA is all that survives: 42 bases in frame from base 1. V is clipped by 1 base and J by 7 bases, and the sequence between their germline boundaries is 11 bases long. The CDR3 regions of human TCRbeta chains were analyzed by immunosequencing. In the authors' own workflow: Repertoire TCRs were checked for matches against a reference library of SARS-CoV-2-specific TCRs that had been generated using the MIRA antigen-specificity platform. Breadth was defined as the fraction of unique TCRs that were SARS-CoV-2-associated, and depth was defined as the fraction of total T cells that were SARS-CoV-2-associated. Using the MIRA data, each spike-specific TCR was assigned both to the spike region to which the TCR was reactive and to a CD4 or CD8 class. Log10-transformed breadth and depth values were compared by one-way ANOVA with Sidak's multiple comparisons tests. Here the immuneACCESS table is served through TCRdb, limited to in-frame sequences with V and J called. Missing clones are a known gap in these copies; in checked studies unresolved V genes cover under half, and the rest lacks a known reason. Clonal size and the V and J genes are those of that table, whereas D and trimming came from the DNA. This sample comprises about 180,000 clones, 80% to 95% of them detected only once. Jointly, the top ten make up approximately 1.9% of the sample.

What the time point label conveys for this sample: about 28 days (+/-7) after the second vaccine dose. Because spike-specific TCR depth and breadth did not differ between the two schedules, AZD1222 recipients who got a second dose at roughly 4 weeks were pooled with those who got a second dose at roughly 12 weeks. The vaccinee samples were drawn from two UK trials, COV001 and COV002, one of which was a single-blind randomized controlled phase 2/3 trial testing AZD1222 (ChAdOx1 nCoV-19) in healthy adults. Trial participant PBMC samples were collected at day 0 and day 28 after the second dose for TCRbeta chain sequencing.

This sequence was found in an adult who received the AZD1222 COVID-19 vaccine. In this chain, TRBV4-3 is recombined with TRBJ1-5; the best D guess is TRBD1, with 6 bases matching. This specimen was peripheral blood, taken 28 days after the second AZD1222 dose. The CDR3 reads CASSQGRGGQPQHF. In nucleotide form, the sequence is TGCGCCAGCAGCCAAGGCAGGGGAGGCCAGCCCCAGCATTTT.